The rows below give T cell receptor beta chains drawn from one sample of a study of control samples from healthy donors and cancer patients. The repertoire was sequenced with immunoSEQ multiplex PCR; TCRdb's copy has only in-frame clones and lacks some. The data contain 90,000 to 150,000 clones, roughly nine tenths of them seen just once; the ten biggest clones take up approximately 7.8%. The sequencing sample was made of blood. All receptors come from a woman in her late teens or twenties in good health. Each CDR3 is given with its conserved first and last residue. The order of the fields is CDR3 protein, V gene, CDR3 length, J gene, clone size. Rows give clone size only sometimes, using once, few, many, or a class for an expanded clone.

CASSYYGSTNTGELFF	TRBV6-5	16	TRBJ2-2	-
CASGYRGIGYNEQFF	TRBV6-5	15	TRBJ2-1	-
CASSQDSGDRGDF	TRBV3-1/TRBV3-2	13	TRBJ2-5	-
CASSLLRDEQYF	TRBV28	12	TRBJ2-7	-
CASKTGRTGSDYGYTF	TRBV4-3	16	TRBJ1-2	-
CASSFKAGGLGGTDTQYF	TRBV7-2	18	TRBJ2-3	-
CATSDRVVAGGKAGANVLTF	TRBV24-1	20	TRBJ2-6	once
CASSLVSLTVGNQPQHF	TRBV7-8	17	TRBJ1-5	once
CASSVEPQGRLGEQYF	TRBV9	16	TRBJ2-7	-
CASLGADEGSLYEQYF	TRBV2	16	TRBJ2-7	-
CAWSVSSGGYEQYF	TRBV30	14	TRBJ2-7	-
CASSKGTADTQYF	TRBV9	13	TRBJ2-3	-
CASSPQGQPQHF	TRBV28	12	TRBJ1-5	-
CATSDSPGTPDYGYTF	TRBV24-1	16	TRBJ1-2	-
CASSLFHRNYGYTF	TRBV7-3	14	TRBJ1-2	-
CASSQALTSGVETQYF	TRBV4-2	16	TRBJ2-5	-
CASSLFSVSGANVLTF	TRBV7-2	16	TRBJ2-6	once
CASSLRGGQETQYF	TRBV18	14	TRBJ2-5	-
CASSSSGAPYNEQFF	TRBV6-2/TRBV6-3	15	TRBJ2-1	-
CASSLATGYVGNTIYF	TRBV5-1	16	TRBJ1-3	-
CASSLIPLGPGAFF	TRBV27	14	TRBJ1-1	-
CASSLAGQGNEQFF	TRBV5-1	14	TRBJ2-1	-
CASSQTGYTEAFF	TRBV21-1	13	TRBJ1-1	-
CASSSDSRFGYTF	TRBV27	13	TRBJ1-2	-
CASSQARGTRNYNEQFF	TRBV3-1/TRBV3-2	17	TRBJ2-1	-
CASSQGGYGELFF	TRBV14	13	TRBJ2-2	few
CASSPFEWAFF	TRBV6-6	11	TRBJ1-1	-
CATSRAVGASHYEQYF	TRBV15	16	TRBJ2-7	-
CASSLDGDLGEKLFF	TRBV5-1	15	TRBJ1-4	once
CASSYEPATDTQYF	TRBV6-6	14	TRBJ2-3	-
CASSQDRGPDSPLHF	TRBV4-3	15	TRBJ1-6	-
CASSQDLGWGTQYF	TRBV14	14	TRBJ2-3	-
CASRGLYEQYF	TRBV27	11	TRBJ2-7	-
CASSDTDRPVYEQYF	TRBV6-4	15	TRBJ2-7	-
CASSMRTVPGYGYTF	TRBV19	15	TRBJ1-2	few
CATSGRGKDEKLFF	TRBV24-1	14	TRBJ1-4	-
CASSLEQGDEKLFF	TRBV7-2	14	TRBJ1-4	-
CASSGEKRGAAYTQYF	TRBV2	16	TRBJ2-3	-
CASSLRTAMNEKLFF	TRBV28	15	TRBJ1-4	once
CASSGTGKGGDEQFF	TRBV2	15	TRBJ2-1	few
CASSRSYANTGELFF	TRBV27	15	TRBJ2-2	-
CSVERTGDGYTF	TRBV29-1	12	TRBJ1-2	-
CASKRTGKDNTEAFF	TRBV19	15	TRBJ1-1	-
CASSPNYGYTF	TRBV18	11	TRBJ1-2	-
CASSPGQVQETQYF	TRBV18	14	TRBJ2-5	-
CSVRQVRRDRGFVEQYF	TRBV29-1	17	TRBJ2-7	-
CASTRTDYNEQFF	TRBV19	13	TRBJ2-1	-
CAWNLGAGNTIYF	TRBV30	13	TRBJ1-3	-
CASRAHGGYGYTF	TRBV27	13	TRBJ1-2	-
CASSLYLPNYGYTF	TRBV5-4	14	TRBJ1-2	-
CASSVQGGGDTQYF	TRBV9	14	TRBJ2-3	-
CASSLDLGDHQYF	TRBV5-4	13	TRBJ2-4	once
CATSDAGTGSVNQPQHF	TRBV24-1	17	TRBJ1-5	-
CASSLSSGYNSPLHF	TRBV28	15	TRBJ1-6	-
CATSRDSGRGREKLFF	TRBV15	16	TRBJ1-4	-
CASNQGGVALYGYTF	TRBV28	15	TRBJ1-2	-
CASSDIGGLTDTQYF	TRBV18	15	TRBJ2-3	-
CASRLTGGYTF	TRBV25-1	11	TRBJ1-2	-
CASSLPTGITSTDTQYF	TRBV7-2	17	TRBJ2-3	-
CATSDPGTSGDTDTQYF	TRBV24-1	17	TRBJ2-3	-